What follows are 22 T cell receptor beta chains derived from one specimen sequenced in a study of shared clonotypes between healthy human individuals. TCRdb's copy holds only in-frame clones and misses some; the assay was immunoSEQ multiplex PCR. The table shows 780,000 or so clones, with approximately 72% occurring only once. Material for sequencing was memory CD4+ T cells sorted from blood. Subset of the sample: CD45RA-negative fraction. These receptors were taken from a woman younger than 45 in good health.

The sample holds a few counts of this clone. The V gene is TRBV5-1, the J gene TRBJ1-1; unclear D gene. The V end lost 0 bases, the J end lost 0 bases, and 6 bases lay between the germline ends. From germline, CDR1 is SGHRS and CDR2 YFSETQ. The CDR3 has 14 residues. The CDR3 DNA follows: TGCGCCAGCAGCTTGGCTACCTTGAACACTGAAGCTTTCTTT. Amino acids: CASSLATLNTEAFF.

This rearrangement joins TRBV7-9 to TRBJ2-3, with 7 bases aligning to TRBD2. With V trimmed by 7 bases and J by 2 bases, 6 bases remained unmatched. CDR3 length: 14 amino acids. Germline V gene lookup returns CDR1 SEHNR and CDR2 FQNEAQ (reference sequence). The CDR3 loop is CASTRLAPTDTQYF. CDR3 nucleotide sequence: TGTGCCAGCACTCGACTAGCCCCCACAGATACGCAGTATTTT.

The chain is built from TRBV18 and TRBJ2-6; D may be TRBD1 (6 bases). This CDR3 region has 19 residues. The germline V gene has CDR1 KGHSH and CDR2 LQKENI. V was pared by 1 base and J by 0 bases, with 16 bases between. CDR3 amino acids: CASSPLGLQGTSGANVLTF. The CDR3 nucleotides read TGTGCCAGCTCACCACTGGGTCTTCAGGGGACCTCTGGGGCCAACGTCCTGACTTTC.

The chain employs TRBV30 and TRBJ2-1; D may correspond to TRBD1 or TRBD2 (5 bases each). There are 13 residues in the CDR3. Per germline, CDR1 GTSNPN and CDR2 SVGIG (reference sequence). V lost 3 bases to trimming and J lost 8 bases, with 14 bases between them. CDR3 in amino acids: CAWRPGTVYEQFF. In nucleotides, the CDR3 is TGTGCCTGGAGACCAGGGACGGTCTATGAGCAGTTCTTC.

This clone has a handful of counts. The chain uses TRBV18 and TRBJ1-1; D not certain. V was trimmed by 1 base and J by 6 bases, leaving 15 bases between them. From germline, CDR1 is KGHSH and CDR2 LQKENI. The CDR3 totals 15 residues. In nucleotides, the CDR3 is TGTGCCAGCTCACCACGTATAGATGTTTTGGCTGAAGCTTTCTTT. Amino acids: CASSPRIDVLAEAFF.

This clone was counted only a few times. The chain links TRBV11-3 to TRBJ2-7; D is ambiguous. V was pared by 4 bases and J by 4 bases, with 17 bases between. This CDR3 is built from 15 residues. Germline V gene lookup returns CDR1 SGHNT and CDR2 YENEEA. CDR3 region: CASSSGNEPPYEQYF. The CDR3, as DNA: TGTGCCAGCAGCTCCGGCAATGAGCCACCTTACGAGCAGTACTTC.

The genes are TRBV29-1 and TRBJ2-3; D not resolved. The V end was cut by 7 bases, the J end by 1 base, with 15 bases between. Germline-derived CDR1 and CDR2 are SQVTM and ANQGSEA. The CDR3 is 14 amino acids. CDR3 protein: CSAPSNLGTDTQYF. CDR3 nucleotides: TGCAGCGCACCCTCCAACCTAGGCACAGATACGCAGTATTTT.

The rearrangement uses TRBV11-2 and TRBJ2-2; D gene unclear. The germline gives CDR1 SGHAT, CDR2 FQNNGV. This CDR3 has 14 residues. V lost 1 base, J lost 2 bases, and 5 bases lay in between. CDR3 nucleotides: TGTGCCAGCAGCTTAGCTCATAACACCGGGGAGCTGTTTTTT. It is translated as CASSLAHNTGELFF.

V is TRBV19 and J is TRBJ2-3; 9 nucleotides match TRBD1. Per the germline V gene, CDR1 is LNHDA and CDR2 is SQIVND (reference sequence). V lost 7 bases, J lost 6 bases, and 8 bases stayed unmatched. The CDR3 consists of 14 residues. As DNA, the CDR3 is TGTGCCAGTACTCTAGAACAGGGGGCGGATACGCAGTATTTT. It yields the protein CASTLEQGADTQYF.

This chain uses TRBV5-1 with TRBJ1-2, with 12 nucleotides matching TRBD1. This CDR3 region has 18 residues. V shed 2 bases, J shed 4 bases, and the junction held 12 bases outside the gene matches. Germline V CDR1 and CDR2: SGHRS, YFSETQ. This CDR3 is CASSLSGTGGGNLYGYTF. In DNA, the CDR3 is TGCGCCAGCAGCTTATCCGGGACAGGGGGCGGTAATCTCTATGGCTACACCTTC.

J is TRBJ1-2 and V is TRBV27; the D is unclear. V was pared by 5 bases and J by 6 bases, with 7 bases between. The CDR3 is 11 amino acids. CDR1 is MNHEY, CDR2 SMNVEV, per germline (reference sequence). CDR3 bases: TGTGCCAGCAGTGACCCGAATGGCTACACCTTC. Translation gives CASSDPNGYTF.

The CDR3 bases are TGTGCCAGCACCGTAAGACAAACCTACAATGAGCAGTTCTTC. Translated: CASTVRQTYNEQFF. The rearrangement links TRBV11-2 to TRBJ2-1; D ambiguous. Trimming pared 7 bases from V and 2 bases from J, leaving 12 bases between. The CDR3 extends over 14 amino acids. Germline V gives CDR1 SGHAT, CDR2 FQNNGV.

V and J are TRBV4-1 and TRBJ2-1; D is possibly TRBD1 (6 bases). The CDR3 totals 14 residues. V dropped 0 bases and J dropped 4 bases, with 7 bases sitting between them. The germline V gene encodes CDR1 MGHRA and CDR2 YSYEKL. The CDR3 here is CASSQEGGYNEQFF. The CDR3 DNA reads as TGCGCCAGCAGCCAAGAAGGGGGTTACAATGAGCAGTTCTTC.

The chain has TRBV28 and TRBJ1-2; no clear D. The V gene's germline CDR1 is MDHEN and CDR2 SYDVKM. The germline V and J ends were trimmed by 5 bases and 8 bases, with 9 bases remaining between them. The CDR3 is 11 residues long. CDR3 residues: CASSSLRGYTF. As DNA, the CDR3 is TGTGCCAGCAGTAGCCTTAGAGGCTACACCTTC.

The J gene is TRBJ1-1, the V gene TRBV27, with TRBD1 matching over 9 bases. The CDR3 covers 14 residues. Trimming at V came to 9 bases and at J to 6 bases, leaving 11 bases not matched to a gene. Germline CDR1 MNHEY, CDR2 SMNVEV (reference sequence). CDR3 amino acids: CARTGQGRRSEAFF. The CDR3 bases are TGTGCCAGGACGGGACAGGGTCGTCGATCTGAAGCTTTCTTT.

The J gene is TRBJ1-5, the V gene TRBV19; TRBD1 matches at 10 bases. This CDR3 spans 15 amino acids. Trimming removed 3 bases from V and 6 bases from J; junction bases left unmatched: 5. Germline V lookup: CDR1 LNHDA, CDR2 SQIVND (reference sequence). In DNA form, the CDR3 reads TGTGCCAGTAGTATGGGTGACAGGGGGCTTCAGCCCCAGCATTTT. It yields the protein CASSMGDRGLQPQHF.

V usage is TRBV6-5 and J usage is TRBJ1-4; 9 bases align to TRBD1. The germline V gene has CDR1 MNHEY and CDR2 SVGAGI. The CDR3 extends over 14 amino acids. V was pared by 7 bases and J by 7 bases, with 7 bases of the junction left unmatched. DNA of the CDR3: TGTGCCAGCACAACAGGGGGCGGGGGTGAAAAACTGTTTTTT. The encoded protein is CASTTGGGGEKLFF.

This clone was found a few times. The DNA for the CDR3 is TGCGCCAGCACGAGTCTAGAGGGGAGTAATGAGCAGTTCTTC. The encoded protein is CASTSLEGSNEQFF. V is TRBV5-1 and J is TRBJ2-1, with D perhaps given as TRBD1 or TRBD2 (5 bases each). The germline CDR1 and CDR2 sequences are SGHRS and YFSETQ. The CDR3 is made up of 14 amino acids. V gave up 6 bases and J gave up 7 bases, with 17 bases separating them.

V and J are TRBV6-5 and TRBJ2-5; D not certain. The germline V gene encodes CDR1 MNHEY and CDR2 SVGAGI. V was pared by 0 bases and J by 5 bases, with 13 bases between. This CDR3 region has 15 residues. This CDR3 reads CASSYSYMQLETQYF. The CDR3 DNA reads TGTGCCAGCAGTTACTCGTATATGCAGCTCGAGACCCAGTACTTC.

J is TRBJ2-3 and V is TRBV10-3, with D tentatively TRBD1 or TRBD2 (5 bases each). This CDR3 spans 15 amino acids. Germline V gene data show CDR1 as ENHRY and CDR2 as SYGVKD. Trimming took 10 bases from V and 0 from J, leaving 17 bases between them. The CDR3 DNA reads TGTGCCACGTCCCGGGACGGAGGAAGCACAGATACGCAGTATTTT. The encoded protein is CATSRDGGSTDTQYF.

The chain couples TRBV9 to TRBJ1-2; a weak D match, TRBD1 (6 bases). The CDR3 length is 15 residues. Germline assignment: CDR1 SGDLS and CDR2 YYNGEE. Between the trimmed V and J ends, which lost 6 bases and 5 bases, there was a span of 20 bases. Here the CDR3 reads CASTTRQDALYGYTF. Written as DNA, the CDR3 is TGTGCCAGCACGACCAGACAGGACGCCTTGTATGGCTACACCTTC.

This rearrangement joins TRBV7-3 to TRBJ2-2; D unresolved. The CDR3 covers 15 residues. The V gene's germline CDR1 is SGHTA and CDR2 FQGTGA. V was cut by 4 bases and J by 0 bases, with 9 bases left in between. For the CDR3, the DNA is TGTGCCAGCAGCTCCGGCAGACCGAACACCGGGGAGCTGTTTTTT. This gives the protein CASSSGRPNTGELFF.